These 28 T cell receptor beta chains were all obtained from the same sample, sequenced in a study of blood T cell repertoires in COVID-19. Measured with immunoSEQ multiplex PCR; TCRdb has only the in-frame clones, and not every one. Here the sample spans 200,000 or so clones, 70% to 90% being singletons. Material for sequencing was PBMCs or T cells enriched from blood (not recorded which). These receptors came from a man younger than 45 who had recovered from COVID-19.

The rearrangement joins TRBV7-9 to TRBJ1-1; possible D gene TRBD1, 6 bases. Germline-derived CDR1 and CDR2 are SEHNR and FQNEAQ (reference sequence). This CDR3 comprises 14 residues. V was cut by 3 bases and J by 4 bases, with 12 bases left in between. The CDR3 DNA reads TGTGCCAGCAGCTTTGGGGGCCTGGGCACTGAAGCTTTCTTT. This sequence encodes CASSFGGLGTEAFF.

CDR3 nucleotide sequence: TGTGCCAGCAGTTTATCAGGGGGCGGAGGCTACACCTTC. Residues: CASSLSGGGGYTF. This sequence joins TRBV28 and TRBJ1-2, with 8 bases fitting TRBD1. Trimming took 1 base from V and 8 from J; bases not matched to a gene: 3. The CDR3 has 13 residues. Looked up from germline, CDR1 is MDHEN and CDR2 is SYDVKM.

The rearrangement joins TRBV28 to TRBJ1-1, with TRBD1 identical over 8 bases. The CDR3 consists of 14 residues. Trimming took 10 bases from V and 1 from J; bases not matched to a gene: 8. Germline loops: CDR1 MDHEN, CDR2 SYDVKM. The CDR3 sequence: CATSGGSGNTEAFF. CDR3 nucleotide sequence: TGTGCCACTTCAGGGGGCTCAGGGAACACTGAAGCTTTCTTT.

The genes are TRBV19 and TRBJ1-2, with D maybe TRBD1 (5 bases). Trimming removed 7 bases from V and 3 bases from J, with 12 bases in between. Per germline, CDR1 LNHDA and CDR2 SQIVND (reference sequence). The CDR3 totals 13 residues. The CDR3 nucleotides are TGTGCCAGTATGGCAGGGAACTACTATGGCTACACCTTC. Its translation is CASMAGNYYGYTF. The full variable domain, rest sourced from reference TRBV19 and TRBJ1-2, is DGGITQSPKYLFRKEGQNVTLSCEQNLNHDAMYWYRQDPGQGLRLIYYSQIVNDFQKGDIAEGYSVSREKKESFPLTVTSAQKNPTAFYLCASMAGNYYGYTFGSGTRLTVV.

CDR3 region: CASSSITSDQESIFSYEQYF. In nucleotides, the CDR3 is TGTGCCAGCAGTTCCATAACTAGCGACCAAGAAAGCATCTTCTCCTACGAGCAGTACTTC. The chain is built from TRBV28 and TRBJ2-7; TRBD2 matches 7 bases. Losses at the gene ends were 4 bases for V and 0 bases for J; bases not matched to a gene: 21. The CDR3 contains 20 residues. The germline gives CDR1 MDHEN, CDR2 SYDVKM.

The gene calls are TRBV18 and TRBJ2-7; perhaps TRBD2 as D (5 bases). This CDR3 is 14 amino acids long. V was cut by 4 bases and J by 7 bases, with 17 bases left in between. Per germline, CDR1 KGHSH and CDR2 LQKENI. CDR3 sequence reads: CASSLGSAPGEQYF. In DNA form, the CDR3 reads TGTGCCAGCTCACTCGGATCCGCCCCGGGAGAGCAGTACTTC.

This sequence joins TRBV5-1 and TRBJ1-2; tentatively, D is TRBD1 (6 bases). CDR3 length: 18 residues. The V gene lost 0 bases and the J gene lost 8 bases, with 26 bases spanning the gap. The germline V gene has CDR1 SGHRS and CDR2 YFSETQ. CDR3 in DNA: TGCGCCAGCAGCTTGGCCGATCCGACGGGGGCGGGGGGGGCGGGCTACACCTTC. Protein product: CASSLADPTGAGGAGYTF.

This chain joins TRBV30 and TRBJ2-7; D unresolved. V was clipped by 1 base and J by 2 bases, with 12 bases between them. Germline V gene data show CDR1 as GTSNPN and CDR2 as SVGIG (reference sequence). This CDR3 comprises 14 residues. CDR3 loop: CAWSENGKAYEQYF. For the CDR3, the DNA is TGTGCCTGGAGTGAAAACGGTAAAGCCTACGAGCAGTACTTC.

The chain recombines TRBV6-5 with TRBJ1-5; 11 nucleotides align to TRBD1. Germline assignment: CDR1 MNHEY and CDR2 SVGAGI. This CDR3 region has 15 residues. V gave up 7 bases and J gave up 3 bases; unmatched junction bases: 5. The CDR3 DNA follows: TGTGCCAGCACCTTGGACAGGGGGCACAATCAGCCCCAGCATTTT. As protein: CASTLDRGHNQPQHF.

This clone was found once. The V gene is TRBV6-5, the J gene TRBJ1-2; perhaps TRBD1 as D (6 bases). This CDR3 is 14 amino acids long. The germline V gene encodes CDR1 MNHEY and CDR2 SVGAGI. V was pared by 5 bases and J by 8 bases, with 18 bases between. Written as DNA, the CDR3 is TGTGCCAGCAGTCATTTGGACAGCAGGCGGGGCTACACCTTC. Translation: CASSHLDSRRGYTF.

The genes are TRBV6-5 and TRBJ2-5, with 7 bases aligning to TRBD2. Germline values: CDR1 MNHEY, CDR2 SVGAGI. The CDR3 sequence is 16 residues long. After removal of 0 bases from V and 1 base from J, the junction contained 5 bases not matched to a gene. CDR3 DNA: TGTGCCAGCAGTTACTCGCGGGGGAGTCCCCAAGAGACCCAGTACTTC. Its translation is CASSYSRGSPQETQYF.

This chain connects TRBV5-4 to TRBJ2-5, with 8 bases matching TRBD1. After removal of 4 bases from V and 5 bases from J, the junction contained 10 bases not matched to a gene. Germline CDR1 and CDR2: SGHNT and YYREEE (reference sequence). There are 15 residues in the CDR3. CDR3 sequence: CASSPDRDRVETQYF. For the CDR3, the DNA is TGTGCCAGCAGCCCGGACAGGGATCGAGTTGAGACCCAGTACTTC.

The chain employs TRBV5-1 and TRBJ1-2; perhaps TRBD1 as D (5 bases). The germline gives CDR1 SGHRS, CDR2 YFSETQ. Trimming pared 1 base from V and 6 bases from J, leaving 22 bases between. CDR3 size: 17 residues. The CDR3 coding sequence is TGCGCCAGCAGCTTGCGACGGTCCTATTCAGGGAGGGATGGCTACACCTTC. Its translation: CASSLRRSYSGRDGYTF.

The chain is built from TRBV7-9 and TRBJ2-6, with D perhaps matching TRBD1 (6 bases). The CDR3 totals 20 residues. Germline CDR1 and CDR2: SEHNR and FQNEAQ (reference sequence). Trimming shortened V by 5 bases and J by 0 bases, and 23 bases separated the two germline ends. The CDR3 region is CASSTPVGRTVSSGANVLTF. CDR3 sequence (DNA): TGTGCCAGCAGCACCCCGGTCGGAAGGACAGTAAGCTCTGGGGCCAACGTCCTGACTTTC.

The chain recombines TRBV9 with TRBJ2-1, with 13 bases aligning to TRBD2. Germline values: CDR1 SGDLS, CDR2 YYNGEE. The CDR3 spans 18 residues. Trimming took 2 bases from V and 2 from J; bases not matched to a gene: 7. CDR3 amino acids: CASSVRLAGGTPYNEQFF. The CDR3 DNA sequence: TGTGCCAGCAGCGTTCGACTAGCGGGGGGAACTCCCTACAATGAGCAGTTCTTC.

The chain couples TRBV5-4 to TRBJ2-4, with D possibly TRBD1 on 6 matching bases. Looked up from germline, CDR1 is SGHNT and CDR2 is YYREEE (reference sequence). The CDR3 has 13 residues. V lost 0 bases and J lost 10, with 11 bases in between. The CDR3 protein is CASSLVGAGIQYF. CDR3 in DNA: TGTGCCAGCAGCTTGGTGGGGGCAGGTATTCAGTACTTC.

V is TRBV6-5 and J is TRBJ1-1, with 9 nucleotides matching TRBD1. CDR1 and CDR2 (germline): MNHEY, SVGAGI. The junction had 5 bases not matched to a gene; V was cut back by 6 bases and J by 3 bases. This CDR3 spans 14 amino acids. The CDR3 loop reads CASSWTGAHTEAFF. The CDR3 nucleotides are TGTGCCAGCAGCTGGACAGGGGCCCACACTGAAGCTTTCTTT.

The rearrangement links TRBV19 to TRBJ1-2; D not certain. The CDR3 loop spans 16 amino acids. Germline V lookup: CDR1 LNHDA, CDR2 SQIVND (reference sequence). V was trimmed by 5 bases and J by 0 bases, leaving 16 bases between them. The CDR3 sequence: CASSLVERVTNYGYTF. The CDR3 bases are TGTGCCAGTAGTTTGGTAGAGAGAGTAACTAACTATGGCTACACCTTC.

The chain couples TRBV30 to TRBJ1-2, with D tentatively TRBD1 (5 bases). Trimming left V 0 bases short and J 8 bases short, with 10 bases between. The CDR3 runs 12 residues. CDR1 and CDR2 from the germline V gene are GTSNPN and SVGIG (reference sequence). CDR3: CAWSVQSGGYTF. Written as DNA, the CDR3 is TGTGCCTGGAGTGTACAGTCAGGGGGCTACACCTTC.

J is TRBJ1-2 and V is TRBV3-1 (or the pseudogene TRBV3-2); 10 bases line up with TRBD1. The junction had 6 bases not matched to a gene; V was cut back by 4 bases and J by 1 base. The CDR3 extends over 16 amino acids. Germline CDR1 is LGHDT and CDR2 is YNNKEL (reference sequence). The chain's CDR3 is CASSRHRDRGNYGYTF. The CDR3, as DNA: TGTGCCAGCAGCCGCCACCGGGACAGGGGTAACTATGGCTACACCTTC.

This chain joins TRBV11-2 and TRBJ2-1, with D hard to call. The CDR3 has 13 residues. V was cut by 1 base and J by 4 bases, with 5 bases left in between. Germline values: CDR1 SGHAT, CDR2 FQNNGV. The CDR3 DNA is TGTGCCAGCAGCTTAGCTCAGTACAATGAGCAGTTCTTC. Residues: CASSLAQYNEQFF.

V gene TRBV5-1 combines with J gene TRBJ1-2, with 10 bases identical to TRBD1. The CDR3 loop spans 14 amino acids. V trimming: 4 bases; J trimming: 8 bases; junction bases outside the gene matches: 8. CDR1 is SGHRS and CDR2 is YFSETQ in the germline V gene. CDR3 residues: CASSRPGQGRGYTF. CDR3 coding DNA: TGCGCCAGCAGCCGACCGGGACAGGGGCGCGGCTACACCTTC.

V gene TRBV5-6 combines with J gene TRBJ2-5; the D is unclear. V dropped 3 bases and J dropped 2 bases, with 2 bases sitting between them. This CDR3 has 11 residues. From germline, CDR1 is SGHDT and CDR2 YYEEEE. The CDR3 DNA is TGTGCCAGCAGCTCTCAAGAGACCCAGTACTTC. It specifies CASSSQETQYF.

The rearrangement joins TRBV19 to TRBJ1-1, with D perhaps matching TRBD1 (5 bases). CDR1 and CDR2 (germline): LNHDA, SQIVND (reference sequence). The CDR3 loop spans 13 amino acids. V dropped 7 bases and J dropped 5 bases, with 14 bases sitting between them. The CDR3: CASKVTGGTEAFF. As DNA, the CDR3 is TGTGCCAGTAAAGTAACAGGAGGGACTGAAGCTTTCTTT. Together with reference TRBV19 and TRBJ1-1, the CDR3 gives the full variable domain: DGGITQSPKYLFRKEGQNVTLSCEQNLNHDAMYWYRQDPGQGLRLIYYSQIVNDFQKGDIAEGYSVSREKKESFPLTVTSAQKNPTAFYLCASKVTGGTEAFFGQGTRLTVV.

This sequence joins TRBV7-6 and TRBJ1-1; 9 bases are shared with TRBD1. CDR3 size: 15 residues. CDR1 and CDR2 (germline): SGHVS, FNYEAQ. The V and J ends lost 3 bases and 4 bases, in that order; junction bases with no gene match: 6. CDR3 region: CASSLTGGSFTEAFF. CDR3 sequence (DNA): TGTGCCAGCAGCTTGACAGGGGGTTCGTTCACTGAAGCTTTCTTT.

In its sample, this clone was seen once. The gene calls are TRBV7-2 and TRBJ2-7, with 7 bases aligning to TRBD2. Trimming at V came to 6 bases and at J to 0 bases, leaving 5 bases not matched to a gene. The CDR3 spans 14 residues. The germline V gene encodes CDR1 SGHTA and CDR2 FQGNSA. The CDR3 DNA follows: TGTGCCAGCAGAACGCGGGGGAGCTCCTACGAGCAGTACTTC. Translation: CASRTRGSSYEQYF.

J is TRBJ1-2 and V is TRBV10-3, with TRBD1 matching 7 bases. J lost 3 bases, V lost 4 bases, and 5 bases had no gene match. The CDR3 extends over 14 amino acids. CDR1 and CDR2 (germline): ENHRY, SYGVKD. The CDR3: CAISGGDSYYGYTF. CDR3 DNA sequence: TGTGCCATCAGTGGGGGGGACAGTTACTATGGCTACACCTTC.

The chain employs TRBV28 and TRBJ2-7; D is unclear. Germline CDR1 and CDR2: MDHEN and SYDVKM. V gave up 2 bases and J gave up 3 bases, with 11 bases separating them. The CDR3 contains 14 residues. This chain's CDR3 is CASSLISLSYEQYF. CDR3 in DNA: TGTGCCAGCAGTTTAATAAGTTTGAGCTACGAGCAGTACTTC.